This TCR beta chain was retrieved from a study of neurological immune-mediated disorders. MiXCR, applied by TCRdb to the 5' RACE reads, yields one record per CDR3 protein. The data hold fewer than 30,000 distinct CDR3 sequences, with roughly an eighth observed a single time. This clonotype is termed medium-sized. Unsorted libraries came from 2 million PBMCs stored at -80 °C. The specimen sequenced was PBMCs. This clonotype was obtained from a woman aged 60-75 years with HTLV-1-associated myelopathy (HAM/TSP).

The chain's CDR3 is CASSEIAGAWSNEQFF. The CDR3 nucleotides are TGCGCCAGCAGTGAAATAGCGGGAGCATGGTCGAATGAGCAGTTCTTC. This chain joins TRBV10-2 and TRBJ2-1, with 9 bases identical to TRBD2. This CDR3 is 16 amino acids long. V was clipped by 3 bases and J by 7 bases; unmatched bases: 10. CDR1 and CDR2 from the germline V gene are WSHSY and SAAADI.